These 3 T cell receptor beta chains came from one sample sequenced in a study of CD8+ T cells in alopecia areata. cDNA reverse transcribed from extracted RNA served as the sequencing template. The assay was immunoSEQ multiplex PCR, and TCRdb's table has in-frame clones only and misses some. The sample lists roughly 150,000 clones, 55% occurring once. The sequencing input was CD4+ T cells sorted from blood. These receptors all come from a human donor in good health.

This clone turned up a few times. Within the sample, other DNA sequences also encode this same CDR3. The chain recombines TRBV29-1 with TRBJ2-5; 7 nucleotides line up with TRBD1. With 6 bases clipped from V and 2 bases from J, the junction kept 9 bases outside the gene matches. CDR1 SQVTM and CDR2 ANQGSEA come from the germline V gene. CDR3 size: 14 residues. Here the CDR3 DNA reads TGCAGCGTCGCGACAGGGTCTCCTCAAGAGACCCAGTACTTC. Translated, it gives CSVATGSPQETQYF.

The chain is built from TRBV2 and TRBJ2-5, with D maybe TRBD1 (5 bases). The V gene's germline CDR1 is SNHLY and CDR2 FYNNEI. The CDR3 contains 13 residues. The ends were cut back, 3 bases at V and 1 base at J, with 6 bases in the middle. The CDR3 protein is CASSDRGQETQYF. The CDR3 nucleotides are TGTGCCAGCAGTGATAGGGGCCAAGAGACCCAGTACTTC.

On this clone itself: This sample includes further DNA sequences coding for the same CDR3. The chain joins TRBV10-3 to TRBJ1-1; 7 bases align to TRBD1. The length of the CDR3 is 13 residues. Germline lookup yields CDR1 ENHRY and CDR2 SYGVKD. Trimming removed 3 bases from V and 5 bases from J; junction bases left unmatched: 3. The CDR3 protein is CAISDQGGTEAFF. CDR3 nucleotide sequence: TGTGCCATCAGTGACCAGGGGGGGACTGAAGCTTTCTTT.